Following are 28 T cell receptor beta chains from one sample sequenced in a study of STAT3 mutations in large granular lymphocyte leukemia. Study conclusions and caveats: In T-cell large granular lymphocyte leukemia, about half of patients showed multiple immunodominant subclonotypes.

Some clones are missing from TCRdb's copy, which holds only in-frame ones; the method was immunoSEQ multiplex PCR. The sample has over 25,000 clones; about 86% are singletons. Antigen specificity for these receptors is unknown. The specimen was peripheral blood mononuclear cells. The receptors derive from a man in his 60s with T-cell large granular lymphocyte leukemia. Some clones in this sample may be carry-over from other donors' samples.

In the case of this clone: At one boundary the junction diverges from the germline segment, which might be a read error. The rearrangement uses TRBV29-1 and TRBJ2-7; the match to TRBD1 covers 7 bases. The germline gives CDR1 SQVTM, CDR2 ANQGSEA. The CDR3 runs to 14 residues. CDR3 loop: CSVQDRVSSYEQYF. In DNA form, the CDR3 reads TGCAGCGTTCAAGACAGGGTCAGCTCCTACGAGCAGTACTTC.

The table lists this clone with a count of one. This chain uses TRBV5-1 with TRBJ1-3; D might be TRBD1 (6 bases). The CDR3 has 16 residues. The germline V gene encodes CDR1 SGHRS and CDR2 YFSETQ. Trimming cost V 0 bases and J 4 bases, with 14 bases left between them. The CDR3 bases are TGCGCCAGCAGCTTGGAATCACAGGGTCGAGGAAACACCATATATTTT. Translation gives CASSLESQGRGNTIYF.

This clone was seen a few times. The chain has TRBV18 and TRBJ1-4, with D hard to call. Germline V gives CDR1 KGHSH, CDR2 LQKENI. This CDR3 has 12 amino acids. V lost 0 bases to trimming and J lost 8 bases, with 4 bases between them. This chain's CDR3 is CASSPPEEKLFF. Here the CDR3 DNA reads TGTGCCAGCTCACCACCGGAGGAAAAACTGTTTTTT. Full variable domain (outside the CDR3, taken from reference TRBV18 and TRBJ1-4): NAGVMQNPRHLVRRRGQEARLRCSPMKGHSHVYWYRQLPEEGLKFMVYLQKENIIDESGMPKERFSAEFPKEGPSILRIQQVVRGDSAAYFCASSPPEEKLFFGSGTQLSVL.

The chain recombines TRBV30 with TRBJ1-1; a possible D gene is TRBD1 (5 bases). The CDR3 covers 13 residues. V lost 7 bases to trimming and J lost 5 bases, with 17 bases between them. The germline gives CDR1 GTSNPN, CDR2 SVGIG (reference sequence). DNA of the CDR3: TGTGCCTCGCGGTCCCGAAGACAGACTGAAGCTTTCTTT. Translation gives CASRSRRQTEAFF.

The rearrangement links TRBV28 to TRBJ2-7; no reliable D call. Germline assignment: CDR1 MDHEN and CDR2 SYDVKM. This CDR3 comprises 11 residues. The germline V and J ends were trimmed by 5 bases and 6 bases, with 8 bases remaining between them. The CDR3 spells CASSKVSEQYF. Written as DNA, the CDR3 is TGTGCCAGCAGTAAGGTATCCGAGCAGTACTTC. Variable domain in full (rest from reference TRBV28 and TRBJ2-7): DVKVTQSSRYLVKRTGEKVFLECVQDMDHENMFWYRQDPGLGLRLIYFSYDVKMKEKGDIPEGYSVSREKKERFSLILESASTNQTSMYLCASSKVSEQYFGPGTRLTVT.

The chain joins TRBV4-1 to TRBJ2-4, with TRBD2 matching over 9 bases. The CDR3 has 14 residues. CDR1 is MGHRA and CDR2 is YSYEKL in the germline V gene. V lost 0 bases to trimming and J lost 9 bases; unmatched junction nucleotides: 3. The CDR3 sequence: CASSQEARGGIQYF. DNA for the CDR3: TGCGCCAGCAGCCAAGAAGCGCGGGGGGGCATTCAGTACTTC.

The chain uses TRBV10-3 and TRBJ2-1; tentative D call: TRBD2 (5 bases). The V and J ends lost 2 bases and 0 bases respectively, with 5 bases between them. CDR1 and CDR2 from the germline V gene are ENHRY and SYGVKD. This CDR3 has 14 residues. The CDR3 protein is CAISEAGSYNEQFF. The CDR3 coding sequence is TGTGCCATCAGTGAGGCGGGCTCCTACAATGAGCAGTTCTTC.

This chain links TRBV7-2 with TRBJ2-7; TRBD2 is a possible D gene (7 bases). With 2 bases removed from V and 4 bases from J, the gap between germline ends came to 15 bases. CDR1 SGHTA and CDR2 FQGNSA come from the germline V gene. This CDR3 region has 15 residues. This chain's CDR3 is CASSLRVGGGYEQYF. The CDR3 nucleotides are TGTGCCAGCAGCTTAAGGGTGGGAGGGGGTTACGAGCAGTACTTC.

This chain joins TRBV14 and TRBJ2-7, with D possibly TRBD2 on 5 matching bases. CDR1 SGHDN and CDR2 FVKESK come from the germline V gene. V lost 4 bases and J lost 6, with 19 bases in between. This CDR3 region has 15 residues. This CDR3 is CASSPMSGIVGEQYF. As DNA, the CDR3 is TGTGCCAGCAGCCCCATGTCGGGGATAGTTGGCGAGCAGTACTTC.

This chain's CDR3 is CASSKGARVTEAFF. The CDR3 nucleotides are TGTGCCAGCAGTAAAGGGGCGCGGGTCACTGAAGCTTTCTTT. The chain joins TRBV28 to TRBJ1-1; TRBD1 might be the D (5 bases). The germline V and J ends were trimmed by 5 bases and 4 bases, with 14 bases remaining between them. The CDR3 has 14 residues. Germline V lookup: CDR1 MDHEN, CDR2 SYDVKM.

The gene calls are TRBV7-9 and TRBJ2-3, with D uncertain. The CDR3 length is 12 residues. Germline V gene sequence: CDR1 SEHNR, CDR2 FQNEAQ (reference sequence). Trimming removed 3 bases from V and 4 bases from J, with 5 bases in between. This chain's CDR3 is CASSFAADTQYF. Here the CDR3 DNA reads TGTGCCAGCAGCTTCGCCGCAGATACGCAGTATTTT.

The genes are TRBV5-1 and TRBJ2-1; 9 bases are a match to TRBD1. In germline, CDR1 is SGHRS, CDR2 YFSETQ. V lost 1 base and J lost 5; bases outside the gene matches: 7. The CDR3 runs 16 residues. This CDR3 is CASSLPRDRDHNEQFF. CDR3 bases: TGCGCCAGCAGCTTGCCCCGGGACAGGGACCACAATGAGCAGTTCTTC.

This chain connects TRBV11-2 to TRBJ2-7; possibly TRBD2 for D (5 bases). V shed 5 bases and J shed 4 bases, with 15 bases lying between them. The CDR3 length is 14 residues. From germline, CDR1 is SGHAT and CDR2 FQNNGV. The CDR3 sequence: CASSHTDTGYEQYF. CDR3 nucleotides: TGTGCCAGCAGCCACACCGACACGGGGTACGAGCAGTACTTC.

The chain carries TRBV5-1 and TRBJ2-7, with D possibly matching TRBD1 (5 bases). Per the germline V gene, CDR1 is SGHRS and CDR2 is YFSETQ. V lost 3 bases and J 0 bases, leaving 13 bases between the germline ends. This CDR3 spans 15 amino acids. The CDR3 nucleotides read TGCGCCAGCAGCTCCAACAGAGGACACTCCTACGAGCAGTACTTC. Amino acids: CASSSNRGHSYEQYF.

V gene TRBV29-1 combines with J gene TRBJ2-7, with 8 bases lining up with TRBD1. Looked up from germline, CDR1 is SQVTM and CDR2 is ANQGSEA. This CDR3 spans 13 amino acids. V was pared by 6 bases and J by 6 bases, with 10 bases of the junction left unmatched. CDR3 in amino acids: CSVGTGTSIEQYF. CDR3 DNA sequence: TGCAGCGTGGGGACAGGAACTAGCATCGAGCAGTACTTC.

This chain links TRBV4-3 with TRBJ1-6, with 10 bases matching TRBD1. The germline V gene encodes CDR1 LGHNA and CDR2 YSLEER. V was clipped by 4 bases and J by 5 bases; unmatched bases: 11. The CDR3 contains 18 residues. CDR3 bases: TGCGCCAGCAGCCGAAATACCGGGACAGGGGTAAATAATTCACCCCTCCACTTT. Translated, it gives CASSRNTGTGVNNSPLHF.

This rearrangement joins TRBV14 to TRBJ2-7, with 13 bases that match TRBD2. The germline CDR1 and CDR2 sequences are SGHDN and FVKESK. This CDR3 contains 17 residues. V lost 0 bases, J lost 6 bases, and 8 bases stayed unmatched. Here the CDR3 DNA reads TGTGCCAGCAGCCAAGATCAAGAGTGGACTAGCGGGGGCGAGCAGTACTTC. This encodes CASSQDQEWTSGGEQYF.

The rearrangement links TRBV5-4 to TRBJ2-3; 8 positions match TRBD1. The CDR3 has 16 amino acids. CDR1 is SGHNT, CDR2 YYREEE, per germline (reference sequence). Trimming took 4 bases from V and 4 from J; bases not matched to a gene: 11. For the CDR3, the DNA is TGTGCCAGCAGCCTTTCGACAGGGGTAGTGTCAGATACGCAGTATTTT. This encodes CASSLSTGVVSDTQYF.

The chain carries TRBV19 and TRBJ1-2; TRBD1 aligns across 7 bases. Germline V gives CDR1 LNHDA, CDR2 SQIVND (reference sequence). After removal of 6 bases from V and 1 base from J, the junction contained 8 bases not matched to a gene. The CDR3 is made up of 15 amino acids. CDR3 bases: TGTGCCAGTAGACTCCCGGGACAGCTTAACTATGGCTACACCTTC. Amino acids: CASRLPGQLNYGYTF.

This clone occurred a few times. The chain is built from TRBV10-1 and TRBJ2-7, with D perhaps assigned TRBD1 or TRBD2 (5 bases each). This CDR3 region has 13 residues. V shed 1 base and J shed 5 bases, with 9 bases lying between them. CDR1 is WNHNN and CDR2 is SYGVQD in the germline V gene (reference sequence). The CDR3: CASSEWGRNEQYF. CDR3 DNA sequence: TGCGCCAGCAGTGAGTGGGGACGCAACGAGCAGTACTTC.

The genes are TRBV5-4 and TRBJ2-7, with D hard to call. The germline V gene has CDR1 SGHNT and CDR2 YYREEE (reference sequence). This CDR3 comprises 14 residues. Trimming pared 4 bases from V and 0 bases from J, leaving 11 bases between. The DNA for the CDR3 is TGTGCCAGCAGCCTAGAACTTAGCTCCTACGAGCAGTACTTC. Its protein product is CASSLELSSYEQYF.

The V and J genes are TRBV5-4 and TRBJ2-1, with 7 bases identical to TRBD2. V trimming: 0 bases; J trimming: 8 bases; junction bases outside the gene matches: 8. Germline V lookup: CDR1 SGHNT, CDR2 YYREEE (reference sequence). CDR3 length: 15 amino acids. The CDR3 loop reads CASSLGGRAKDEQFF. Written as DNA, the CDR3 is TGTGCCAGCAGCTTGGGAGGGAGGGCCAAGGATGAGCAGTTCTTC.

The chain uses TRBV5-4 and TRBJ1-1, with D possibly being TRBD1 (5 bases). This CDR3 has 16 residues. Germline V gene lookup returns CDR1 SGHNT and CDR2 YYREEE (reference sequence). Trimming cost V 2 bases and J 1 base, with 15 bases left between them. CDR3 nucleotide sequence: TGTGCCAGCAGCTTCACCGGGGCCAGAAAGAACACTGAAGCTTTCTTT. Protein product: CASSFTGARKNTEAFF.

V gene TRBV29-1 combines with J gene TRBJ2-5; D might be TRBD1 or TRBD2, each matching 7 bases. The CDR3 consists of 13 residues. CDR1 SQVTM and CDR2 ANQGSEA come from the germline V gene. V lost 4 bases, J lost 5 bases, and 14 bases lay in between. The CDR3 reads CSVGPRGGETQYF. In DNA, the CDR3 is TGCAGCGTTGGCCCCAGGGGGGGGGAGACCCAGTACTTC.

The genes are TRBV18 and TRBJ2-1; TRBD1 matches 9 bases. Trimming took 6 bases from V and 9 from J; bases not matched to a gene: 12. The CDR3 is made up of 15 amino acids. From germline, CDR1 is KGHSH and CDR2 LQKENI. The CDR3 loop reads CASSTGTGNSREQFF. CDR3 nucleotide sequence: TGTGCCAGCTCTACCGGGACAGGGAACAGTCGTGAGCAGTTCTTC.

This clone was recorded once. V usage is TRBV5-6 and J usage is TRBJ1-5; D unresolved. Germline loops: CDR1 SGHDT, CDR2 YYEEEE. The CDR3 contains 15 residues. Between the trimmed V and J ends, which lost 0 bases and 0 bases, there was a span of 7 bases. The CDR3 sequence: CASSLGRYSNQPQHF. CDR3 bases: TGTGCCAGCAGCTTGGGCAGGTATAGCAATCAGCCCCAGCATTTT. Combining the CDR3 with reference TRBV5-6 and TRBJ1-5 gives the whole variable domain DAGVTQSPTHLIKTRGQQVTLRCSPKSGHDTVSWYQQALGQGPQFIFQYYEEEERQRGNFPDRFSGHQFPNYSSELNVNALLLGDSALYLCASSLGRYSNQPQHFGDGTRLSIL.

The table lists this clone with a count of one. The rearrangement links TRBV28 to TRBJ2-7, with 7 bases identical to TRBD1. This CDR3 comprises 13 residues. After removal of 5 bases from V and 2 bases from J, the junction contained 3 bases not matched to a gene. In germline, CDR1 is MDHEN, CDR2 SYDVKM. As DNA, the CDR3 is TGTGCCAGCAGTCCCGACAGGGCCTACGAGCAGTACTTC. Its protein is CASSPDRAYEQYF. The full variable domain, its missing parts supplied by reference TRBV28 and TRBJ2-7, is DVKVTQSSRYLVKRTGEKVFLECVQDMDHENMFWYRQDPGLGLRLIYFSYDVKMKEKGDIPEGYSVSREKKERFSLILESASTNQTSMYLCASSPDRAYEQYFGPGTRLTVT.

The gene calls are TRBV7-9 and TRBJ2-7, with D possibly being TRBD1 or TRBD2 (6 bases each). CDR1 is SEHNR, CDR2 FQNEAQ, per germline (reference sequence). CDR3 size: 16 residues. The germline V and J ends were trimmed by 1 base and 6 bases, with 19 bases remaining between them. In DNA, the CDR3 is TGTGCCAGCAGCTTAGGGGGTCGGGGCGGAGGGGGCGAGCAGTACTTC. Amino acids: CASSLGGRGGGGEQYF.